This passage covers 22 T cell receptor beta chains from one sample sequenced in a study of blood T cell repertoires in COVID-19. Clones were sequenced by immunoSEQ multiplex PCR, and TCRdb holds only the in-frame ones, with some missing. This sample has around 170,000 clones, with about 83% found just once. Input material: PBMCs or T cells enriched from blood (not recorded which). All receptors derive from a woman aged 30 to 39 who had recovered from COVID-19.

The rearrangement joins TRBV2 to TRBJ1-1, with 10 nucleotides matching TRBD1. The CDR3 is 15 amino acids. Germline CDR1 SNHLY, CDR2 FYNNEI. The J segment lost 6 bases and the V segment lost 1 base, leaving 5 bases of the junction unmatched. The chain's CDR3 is CASSEGTGGSPEAFF. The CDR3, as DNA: TGTGCCAGCAGTGAAGGGACAGGGGGATCGCCTGAAGCTTTCTTT.

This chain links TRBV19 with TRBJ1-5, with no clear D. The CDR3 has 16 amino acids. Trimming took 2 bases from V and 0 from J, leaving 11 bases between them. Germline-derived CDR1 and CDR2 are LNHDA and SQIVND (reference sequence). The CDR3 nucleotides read TGTGCCAGTAGTATACACAGCCTTACTAGCAATCAGCCCCAGCATTTT. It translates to CASSIHSLTSNQPQHF.

The CDR3, as DNA: TGTGCCAGCTTAACAGGGACAGGGGGATTTCCGAACACTGAAGCTTTCTTT. Translating it yields CASLTGTGGFPNTEAFF. V gene TRBV7-9 combines with J gene TRBJ1-1; 11 bases fit TRBD1. CDR1 and CDR2 (germline): SEHNR, FQNEAQ (reference sequence). With 8 bases clipped from V and 1 base from J, the junction kept 12 bases outside the gene matches. There are 17 residues in the CDR3.

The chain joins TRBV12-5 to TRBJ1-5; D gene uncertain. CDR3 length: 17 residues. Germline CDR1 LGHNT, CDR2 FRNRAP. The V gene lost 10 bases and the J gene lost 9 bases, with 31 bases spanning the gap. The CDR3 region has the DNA TGTGCTACCCCAGGAAGTCGGAGGGCTATCTCCTCTGGGCCCCAGCATTTT. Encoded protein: CATPGSRRAISSGPQHF. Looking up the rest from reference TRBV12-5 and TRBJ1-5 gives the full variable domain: DARVTQTPRHKVTEMGQEVTMRCQPILGHNTVFWYRQTMMQGLELLAYFRNRAPLDDSGMPKDRFSAEMPDATLATLKIQPSEPRDSAVYFCATPGSRRAISSGPQHFGDGTRLSIL.

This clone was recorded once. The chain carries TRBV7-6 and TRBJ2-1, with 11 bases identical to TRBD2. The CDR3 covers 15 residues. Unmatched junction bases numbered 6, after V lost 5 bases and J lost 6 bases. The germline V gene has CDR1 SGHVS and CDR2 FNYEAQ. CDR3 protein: CASSRTLAGGNEQFF. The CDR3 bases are TGTGCCAGCAGCCGTACTCTAGCGGGAGGCAATGAGCAGTTCTTC.

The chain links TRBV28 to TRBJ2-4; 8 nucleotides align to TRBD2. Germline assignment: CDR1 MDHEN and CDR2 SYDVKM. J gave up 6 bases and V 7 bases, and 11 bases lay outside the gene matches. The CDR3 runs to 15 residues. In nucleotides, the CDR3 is TGTGCCAGCACCTCCGAGGGACTAGGGGTAAACATTCAGTACTTC. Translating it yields CASTSEGLGVNIQYF.

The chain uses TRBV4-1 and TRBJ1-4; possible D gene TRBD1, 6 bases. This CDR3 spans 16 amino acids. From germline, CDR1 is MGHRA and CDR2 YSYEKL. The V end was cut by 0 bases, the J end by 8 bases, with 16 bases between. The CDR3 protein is CASSQEAHRDGEKLFF. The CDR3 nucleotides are TGCGCCAGCAGCCAAGAGGCCCACAGGGATGGGGAAAAACTGTTTTTT.

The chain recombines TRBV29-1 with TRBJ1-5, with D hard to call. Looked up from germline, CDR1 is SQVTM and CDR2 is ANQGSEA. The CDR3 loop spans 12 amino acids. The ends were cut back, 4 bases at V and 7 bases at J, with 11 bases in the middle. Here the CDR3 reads CSVGGEGQPQHF. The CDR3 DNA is TGCAGCGTTGGGGGTGAGGGCCAGCCCCAGCATTTT.

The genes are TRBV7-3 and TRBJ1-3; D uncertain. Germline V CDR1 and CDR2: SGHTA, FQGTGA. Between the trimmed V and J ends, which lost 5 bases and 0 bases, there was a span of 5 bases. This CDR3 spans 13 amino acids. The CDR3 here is CASSEVSGNTIYF. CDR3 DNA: TGTGCCAGCAGCGAGGTCTCTGGAAACACCATATATTTT.

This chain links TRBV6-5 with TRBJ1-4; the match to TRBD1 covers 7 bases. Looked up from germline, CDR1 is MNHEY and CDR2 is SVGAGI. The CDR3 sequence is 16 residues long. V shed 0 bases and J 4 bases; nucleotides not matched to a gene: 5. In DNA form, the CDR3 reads TGTGCCAGCAGTTACTCGGGGGGACAGCTTAATGAAAAACTGTTTTTT. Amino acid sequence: CASSYSGGQLNEKLFF.

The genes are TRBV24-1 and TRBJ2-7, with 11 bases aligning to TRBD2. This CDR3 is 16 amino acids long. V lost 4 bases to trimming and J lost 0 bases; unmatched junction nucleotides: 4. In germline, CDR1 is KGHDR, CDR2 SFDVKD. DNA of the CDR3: TGTGCCACCAGTGAAGGGACTAGCGGCTTCTCCTACGAGCAGTACTTC. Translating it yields CATSEGTSGFSYEQYF.

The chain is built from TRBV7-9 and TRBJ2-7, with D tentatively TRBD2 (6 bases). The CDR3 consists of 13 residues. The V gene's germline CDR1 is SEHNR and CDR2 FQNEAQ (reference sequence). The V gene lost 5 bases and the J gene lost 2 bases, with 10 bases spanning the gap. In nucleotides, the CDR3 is TGTGCCAGCAGCGTCGGGACTCCCTACGAGCAGTACTTC. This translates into CASSVGTPYEQYF. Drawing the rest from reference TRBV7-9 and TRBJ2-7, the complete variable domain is DTGVSQNPRHKITKRGQNVTFRCDPISEHNRLYWYRQTLGQGPEFLTYFQNEAQLEKSRLLSDRFSAERPKGSFSTLEIQRTEQGDSAMYLCASSVGTPYEQYFGPGTRLTVT.

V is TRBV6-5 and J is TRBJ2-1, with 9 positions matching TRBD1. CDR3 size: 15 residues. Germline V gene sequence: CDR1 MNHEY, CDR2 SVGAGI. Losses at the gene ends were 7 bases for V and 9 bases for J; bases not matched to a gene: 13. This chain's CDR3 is CASTLTGGIGGEQFF. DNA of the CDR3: TGTGCCAGCACCCTGACAGGGGGTATTGGCGGTGAGCAGTTCTTC.

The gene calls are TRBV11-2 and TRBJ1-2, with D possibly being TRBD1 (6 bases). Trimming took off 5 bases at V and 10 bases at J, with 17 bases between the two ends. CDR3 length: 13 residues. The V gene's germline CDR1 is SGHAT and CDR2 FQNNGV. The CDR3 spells CASSPGGRAVYTF. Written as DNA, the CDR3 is TGTGCCAGCAGCCCGGGGGGCAGGGCGGTCTACACCTTC.

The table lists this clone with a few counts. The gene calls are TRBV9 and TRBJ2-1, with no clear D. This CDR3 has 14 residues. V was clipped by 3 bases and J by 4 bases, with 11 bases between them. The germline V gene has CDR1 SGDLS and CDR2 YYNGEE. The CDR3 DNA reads TGTGCCAGCAGCGCTCCCGCGAGATACAATGAGCAGTTCTTC. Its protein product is CASSAPARYNEQFF.

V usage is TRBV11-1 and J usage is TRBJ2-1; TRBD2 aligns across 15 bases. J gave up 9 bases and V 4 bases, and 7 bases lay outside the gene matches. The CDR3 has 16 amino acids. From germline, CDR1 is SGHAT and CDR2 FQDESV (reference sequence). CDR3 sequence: CASSSEGLAGGSEQFF. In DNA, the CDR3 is TGTGCCAGCAGCTCGGAAGGACTAGCGGGAGGGTCTGAGCAGTTCTTC.

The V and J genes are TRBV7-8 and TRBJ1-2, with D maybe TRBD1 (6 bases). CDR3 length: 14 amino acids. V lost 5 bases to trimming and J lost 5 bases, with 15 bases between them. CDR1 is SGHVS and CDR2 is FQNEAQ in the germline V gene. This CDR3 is CASSVQGGAYGYTF. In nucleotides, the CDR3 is TGTGCCAGCAGCGTACAGGGTGGGGCGTATGGCTACACCTTC.

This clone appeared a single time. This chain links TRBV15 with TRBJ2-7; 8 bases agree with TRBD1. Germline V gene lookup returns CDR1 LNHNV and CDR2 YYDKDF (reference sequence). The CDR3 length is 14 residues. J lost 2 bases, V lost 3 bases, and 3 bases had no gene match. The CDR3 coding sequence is TGTGCCACCAGCAGTACAGGGGGGACCTACGAGCAGTACTTC. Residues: CATSSTGGTYEQYF.

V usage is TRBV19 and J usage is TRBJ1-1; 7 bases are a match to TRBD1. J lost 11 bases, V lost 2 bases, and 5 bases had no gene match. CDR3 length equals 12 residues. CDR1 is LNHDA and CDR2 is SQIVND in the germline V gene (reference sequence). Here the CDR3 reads CASSISAGGAFF. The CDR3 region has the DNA TGTGCCAGTAGTATATCAGCAGGGGGGGCTTTCTTT. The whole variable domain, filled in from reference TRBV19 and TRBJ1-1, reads DGGITQSPKYLFRKEGQNVTLSCEQNLNHDAMYWYRQDPGQGLRLIYYSQIVNDFQKGDIAEGYSVSREKKESFPLTVTSAQKNPTAFYLCASSISAGGAFFGQGTRLTVV.

The CDR3 spells CASSQGFLKNQPQHF. The CDR3 nucleotides read TGTGCCAGCAGTCAGGGCTTTCTTAAAAATCAGCCCCAGCATTTT. The V and J genes are TRBV27 and TRBJ1-5; D may be TRBD1 (5 bases). Trimming shortened V by 5 bases and J by 4 bases, and 15 bases separated the two germline ends. The germline V gene has CDR1 MNHEY and CDR2 SMNVEV (reference sequence). The CDR3 extends over 15 amino acids.

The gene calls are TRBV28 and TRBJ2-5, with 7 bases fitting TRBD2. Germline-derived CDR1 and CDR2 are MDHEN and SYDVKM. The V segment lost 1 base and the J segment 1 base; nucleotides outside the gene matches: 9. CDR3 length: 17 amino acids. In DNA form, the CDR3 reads TGTGCCAGCAGTTTATTCACTAGCGCCGAATTCCAAGAGACCCAGTACTTC. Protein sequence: CASSLFTSAEFQETQYF.

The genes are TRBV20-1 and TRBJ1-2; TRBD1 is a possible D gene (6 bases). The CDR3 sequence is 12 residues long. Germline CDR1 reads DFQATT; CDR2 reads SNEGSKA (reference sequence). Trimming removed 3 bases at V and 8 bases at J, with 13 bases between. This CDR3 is CSASSTGLGYTF. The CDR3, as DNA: TGCAGTGCTAGTTCAACAGGGTTGGGCTACACCTTC.